The 17 T cell receptor beta chains below were found in one sample sequenced in a study of cytomegalovirus exposure and HLA in healthy donors. PCR primers comprised 60 Vbeta and 13 Jbeta primers. Produced via immunoSEQ multiplex PCR; TCRdb's table is partial and in-frame only. The sample carries 120,000 to 150,000 clones, 72% recorded once. The sequencing sample was made of PBMCs. These receptors all come from a man in his forties or fifties in good health and CMV-seronegative.

This chain uses TRBV9 with TRBJ1-1, with D perhaps TRBD1 (5 bases). Germline CDR1 is SGDLS and CDR2 is YYNGEE. V lost 4 bases, J lost 6 bases, and 16 bases lay in between. CDR3 length: 14 amino acids. The DNA of the CDR3 is TGTGCCAGCAGCCCCTTCCAGGGTGAGGCTGAAGCTTTCTTT. It specifies CASSPFQGEAEAFF.

The chain recombines TRBV2 with TRBJ2-5; D gene ambiguous. Germline loops: CDR1 SNHLY, CDR2 FYNNEI. V was pared by 4 bases and J by 2 bases, with 11 bases between. The CDR3 sequence is 14 residues long. The CDR3 sequence: CASSVPSWQETQYF. The CDR3 DNA sequence: TGTGCCAGCAGTGTCCCTAGTTGGCAAGAGACCCAGTACTTC.

In its sample, this clone was seen once. This chain uses TRBV5-1 with TRBJ2-2, with 10 bases matching TRBD2. The trim removed 4 bases at V and 7 bases at J, leaving 13 bases unmatched. CDR3 length equals 17 residues. Germline CDR1 and CDR2: SGHRS and YFSETQ. The CDR3 is CASSVSGGARVHGELFF. The CDR3 DNA reads TGCGCCAGCAGCGTGAGCGGGGGGGCCCGGGTTCACGGGGAGCTGTTTTTT.

This sequence joins TRBV5-1 and TRBJ2-7, with 10 bases matching TRBD2. Germline CDR1 reads SGHRS; CDR2 reads YFSETQ. V trimming: 0 bases; J trimming: 3 bases; junction bases outside the gene matches: 9. This CDR3 region has 17 residues. In DNA form, the CDR3 reads TGCGCCAGCAGCTTGGTGGCTAGCGGGGGAACATTCTACGAGCAGTACTTC. Its translation: CASSLVASGGTFYEQYF.

The chain recombines TRBV30 with TRBJ2-1, with TRBD2 matching 12 bases. Germline V gene lookup returns CDR1 GTSNPN and CDR2 SVGIG (reference sequence). The CDR3 is made up of 17 amino acids. Losses at the gene ends were 0 bases for V and 2 bases for J; bases not matched to a gene: 5. The CDR3 DNA reads TGTGCCTGGAGTGTACGGCTAGCGGGAGGGACCTACAATGAGCAGTTCTTC. Amino acids: CAWSVRLAGGTYNEQFF.

The rearrangement joins TRBV6-5 to TRBJ2-5, with a tentative D call TRBD2 (5 bases). The DNA end favors TRBJ2-7, so the J call may be wrong. The CDR3 length is 14 residues. Germline values: CDR1 MNHEY, CDR2 SVGAGI. CDR3 in DNA: TGTGCCAGCAGTTACTCGGACTTCTCCTACGAGCAGTACTTC. It is translated as CASSYSDFSYEQYF.

CDR3 loop: CASSSTGVIYNEQFF. DNA for the CDR3: TGTGCCAGCAGTTCTACAGGGGTAATATACAATGAGCAGTTCTTC. This rearrangement joins TRBV5-6 to TRBJ2-1; TRBD1 agrees at 7 bases. J was trimmed by 4 bases and V by 5 bases; bases with no gene match: 9. The V gene's germline CDR1 is SGHDT and CDR2 YYEEEE. The length of the CDR3 is 15 residues.

This chain connects TRBV30 to TRBJ2-1, with 14 bases matching TRBD2. This CDR3 comprises 16 residues. Losses at the gene ends were 0 bases for V and 5 bases for J; bases not matched to a gene: 3. Looked up from germline, CDR1 is GTSNPN and CDR2 is SVGIG (reference sequence). CDR3 nucleotides: TGTGCCTGGAGTGTACGACTAGCGGGGGGGAACAATGAGCAGTTCTTC. Its translation is CAWSVRLAGGNNEQFF.

Here the CDR3 DNA reads TGTGCCAGCAGCTTCGGACAGGGCCAGAACACTGAAGCTTTCTTT. As protein: CASSFGQGQNTEAFF. V gene TRBV5-4 combines with J gene TRBJ1-1, with 8 bases fitting TRBD1. CDR1 SGHNT and CDR2 YYREEE come from the germline V gene (reference sequence). The CDR3 length is 15 residues. V was pared by 2 bases and J by 1 base, with 4 bases of the junction left unmatched. The full variable domain, completed using reference TRBV5-4 and TRBJ1-1, is ETGVTQSPTHLIKTRGQQVTLRCSSQSGHNTVSWYQQALGQGPQFIFQYYREEENGRGNFPPRFSGLQFPNYSSELNVNALELDDSALYLCASSFGQGQNTEAFFGQGTRLTVV.

V gene TRBV6-6 combines with J gene TRBJ2-1, with 15 nucleotides matching TRBD2. Trimming cost V 2 bases and J 7 bases; bases outside gene matches: 3. Germline CDR1 and CDR2: MNHNY and SVGAGI (reference sequence). This CDR3 contains 16 residues. CDR3 sequence: CASSYGTSGGRNEQFF. The CDR3 bases are TGTGCCAGCAGTTACGGGACTAGCGGGGGGAGGAATGAGCAGTTCTTC.

The chain uses TRBV7-9 and TRBJ2-5; the D is unclear. Germline CDR1 and CDR2: SEHNR and FQNEAQ (reference sequence). The length of the CDR3 is 12 residues. V gave up 1 base and J gave up 7 bases, with 7 bases separating them. CDR3 nucleotide sequence: TGTGCCAGCAGCTTAGTAACGGGGACCCAGTACTTC. It yields the protein CASSLVTGTQYF.

This chain connects TRBV10-3 to TRBJ2-5; 11 nucleotides align to TRBD1. CDR1 and CDR2 from the germline V gene are ENHRY and SYGVKD. V lost 4 bases to trimming and J lost 2 bases; unmatched junction nucleotides: 0. The CDR3 loop spans 14 amino acids. In DNA, the CDR3 is TGTGCCATCAGTGGGGACAGGGGGCAAGAGACCCAGTACTTC. Its translation: CAISGDRGQETQYF.

The table lists this clone with a few counts. The chain links TRBV5-4 to TRBJ1-1; tentatively, D is TRBD1 (5 bases). The CDR3 runs 15 residues. V was pared by 0 bases and J by 1 base, with 10 bases between. CDR1 SGHNT and CDR2 YYREEE come from the germline V gene (reference sequence). For the CDR3, the DNA is TGTGCCAGCAGCTTGGTTCAGGGCCGGAACACTGAAGCTTTCTTT. Its translation is CASSLVQGRNTEAFF.

The chain joins TRBV5-1 to TRBJ1-5, with 7 nucleotides matching TRBD1. The V segment lost 4 bases and the J segment 3 bases; nucleotides outside the gene matches: 7. Germline lookup yields CDR1 SGHRS and CDR2 YFSETQ. The CDR3 extends over 15 amino acids. This CDR3 is CASSQTGTANQPQHF. Written as DNA, the CDR3 is TGCGCCAGCAGCCAAACAGGGACAGCCAATCAGCCCCAGCATTTT.

The V gene is TRBV19, the J gene TRBJ1-5, with 7 bases matching TRBD1. The CDR3 has 14 amino acids. The junction had 7 bases not matched to a gene; V was cut back by 9 bases and J by 2 bases. The V gene's germline CDR1 is LNHDA and CDR2 SQIVND (reference sequence). CDR3 nucleotide sequence: TGTGCCAGCACTCTTCAGGGGGGCAATCAGCCCCAGCATTTT. It codes for CASTLQGGNQPQHF.

The chain employs TRBV5-1 and TRBJ2-3; 7 nucleotides match TRBD2. The germline V gene encodes CDR1 SGHRS and CDR2 YFSETQ. This CDR3 has 14 amino acids. The ends lost 4 bases at V and 2 bases at J; junction bases unmatched: 4. The CDR3 DNA sequence: TGCGCCAGCAGCCCGGGACTAACCACAGATACGCAGTATTTT. It specifies CASSPGLTTDTQYF.

Details on this clone: This sample includes further DNA sequences coding for the same CDR3. The rearrangement joins TRBV7-8 to TRBJ1-1, with 9 bases lining up with TRBD1. This CDR3 is 13 amino acids long. V was clipped by 3 bases and J by 5 bases; unmatched bases: 1. CDR1 is SGHVS and CDR2 is FQNEAQ in the germline V gene. The CDR3 region has the DNA TGTGCCAGCAGCTTGGGACAGGGAACTGAAGCTTTCTTT. This encodes CASSLGQGTEAFF.